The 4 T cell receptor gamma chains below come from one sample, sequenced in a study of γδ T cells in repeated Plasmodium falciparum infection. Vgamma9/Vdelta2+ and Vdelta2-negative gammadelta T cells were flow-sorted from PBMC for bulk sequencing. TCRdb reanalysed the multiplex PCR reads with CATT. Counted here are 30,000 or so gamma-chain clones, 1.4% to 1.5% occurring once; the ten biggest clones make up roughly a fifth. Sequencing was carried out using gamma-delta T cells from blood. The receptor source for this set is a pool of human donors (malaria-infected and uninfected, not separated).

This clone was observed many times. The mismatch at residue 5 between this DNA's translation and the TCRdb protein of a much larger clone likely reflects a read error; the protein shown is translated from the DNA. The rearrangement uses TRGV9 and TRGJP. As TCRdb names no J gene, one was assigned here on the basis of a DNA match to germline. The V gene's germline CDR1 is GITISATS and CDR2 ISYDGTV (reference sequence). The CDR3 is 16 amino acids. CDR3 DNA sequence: TGTGCCTTGTGGGGGGTGCGTGGGTTGGGCAAAAAAATCAAGGTATTT. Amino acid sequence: CALWGVRGLGKKIKVF.

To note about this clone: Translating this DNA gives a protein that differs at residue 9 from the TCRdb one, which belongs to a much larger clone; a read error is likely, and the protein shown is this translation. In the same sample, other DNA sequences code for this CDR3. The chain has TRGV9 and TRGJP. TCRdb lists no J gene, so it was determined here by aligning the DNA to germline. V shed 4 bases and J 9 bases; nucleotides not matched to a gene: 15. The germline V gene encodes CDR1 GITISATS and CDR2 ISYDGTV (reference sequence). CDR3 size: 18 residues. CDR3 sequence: CALWDQGALGLGKKIKVF. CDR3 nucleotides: TGTGCCTTGTGGGACCAGGGCGCTTTAGGGTTGGGCAAAAAAATCAAGGTATTT.

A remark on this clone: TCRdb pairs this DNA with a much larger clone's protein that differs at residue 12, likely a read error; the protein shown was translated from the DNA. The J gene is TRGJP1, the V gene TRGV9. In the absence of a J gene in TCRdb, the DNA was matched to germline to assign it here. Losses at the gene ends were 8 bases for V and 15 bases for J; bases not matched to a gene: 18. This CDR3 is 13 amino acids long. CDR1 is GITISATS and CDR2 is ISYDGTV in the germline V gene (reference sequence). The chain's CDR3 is CALFELGKKIKIF. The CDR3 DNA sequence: TGTGCCTTGTTCGAGTTGGGCAAAAAAATCAAGATATTT.

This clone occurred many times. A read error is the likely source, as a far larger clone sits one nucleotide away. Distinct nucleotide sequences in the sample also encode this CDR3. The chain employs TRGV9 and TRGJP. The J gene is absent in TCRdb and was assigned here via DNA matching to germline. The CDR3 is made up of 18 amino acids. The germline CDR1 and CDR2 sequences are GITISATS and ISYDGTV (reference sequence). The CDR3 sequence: CALWEVQAEELGKKIKVF. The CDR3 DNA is TGTGCCTTGTGGGAGGTGCAAGCCGAAGAGTTGGGCAAAAAGATCAAGGTATTT.